A single sample is the source of the 19 T cell receptor beta chains below, sequenced in a study of blood T cell repertoires in COVID-19. TCRdb keeps only in-frame clones here, not all; method: immunoSEQ multiplex PCR. The sample has more than 300,000 clones, more than 75% seen once. The sequenced sample was peripheral blood. The receptors come from a woman in her fifties or sixties with acute or convalescent COVID-19.

The chain links TRBV3-1 (or the pseudogene TRBV3-2) to TRBJ1-6, with D possibly matching TRBD1 (5 bases). The V end lost 0 bases, the J end lost 0 bases, and 15 bases lay between the germline ends. This CDR3 contains 19 residues. CDR1 is LGHDT, CDR2 YNNKEL, per germline (reference sequence). The CDR3 sequence: CASSQETGWGVSYNSPLHF. Written as DNA, the CDR3 is TGTGCCAGCAGCCAAGAAACTGGGTGGGGGGTCTCCTATAATTCACCCCTCCACTTT.

The V gene is TRBV11-2, the J gene TRBJ2-7; D is ambiguous. Germline loops: CDR1 SGHAT, CDR2 FQNNGV. V gave up 1 base and J gave up 3 bases, with 7 bases separating them. There are 13 residues in the CDR3. This chain's CDR3 is CASSLGQDYEQYF. In DNA, the CDR3 is TGTGCCAGCAGCTTAGGTCAGGACTACGAGCAGTACTTC.

The rearrangement uses TRBV24-1 and TRBJ2-1; weak D call: TRBD2 (6 bases). The V and J ends lost 1 base and 7 bases respectively, with 19 bases between them. The CDR3 totals 17 residues. CDR1 KGHDR and CDR2 SFDVKD come from the germline V gene. CDR3 coding DNA: TGTGCCACCAGTGATTTAGGAGGTAGCGGCTCGCGGAATGAGCAGTTCTTC. Its protein product is CATSDLGGSGSRNEQFF.

The V and J genes are TRBV5-4 and TRBJ2-7, with 10 bases matching TRBD1. CDR1 and CDR2 (germline): SGHNT, YYREEE (reference sequence). After removal of 4 bases from V and 1 base from J, the junction contained 5 bases not matched to a gene. The CDR3 has 15 amino acids. The CDR3 DNA reads as TGTGCCAGCAGCACCGGGGGACAGGGGTCCTACGAGCAGTACTTC. This sequence encodes CASSTGGQGSYEQYF. The full variable domain, its missing parts supplied by reference TRBV5-4 and TRBJ2-7, is ETGVTQSPTHLIKTRGQQVTLRCSSQSGHNTVSWYQQALGQGPQFIFQYYREEENGRGNFPPRFSGLQFPNYSSELNVNALELDDSALYLCASSTGGQGSYEQYFGPGTRLTVT.

V is TRBV7-9 and J is TRBJ2-5; 16 positions agree with TRBD2. This CDR3 contains 19 residues. Per germline, CDR1 SEHNR and CDR2 FQNEAQ (reference sequence). The junction had 11 bases not matched to a gene; V was cut back by 5 bases and J by 2 bases. CDR3 amino acids: CASSPGLAGGPGSQETQYF. The CDR3 DNA reads as TGTGCCAGCAGCCCGGGACTAGCGGGAGGGCCCGGGTCACAAGAGACCCAGTACTTC.

The chain carries TRBV7-2 and TRBJ2-7; D call uncertain. V shed 6 bases and J shed 3 bases, with 15 bases lying between them. Germline lookup yields CDR1 SGHTA and CDR2 FQGNSA. CDR3 size: 14 residues. The CDR3 DNA sequence: TGTGCCAGCAGGAGGCCCGGCCGGAGCTACGAGCAGTACTTC. This encodes CASRRPGRSYEQYF.

V usage is TRBV5-1 and J usage is TRBJ1-4; 9 bases align to TRBD1. Germline V gene sequence: CDR1 SGHRS, CDR2 YFSETQ. V was pared by 3 bases and J by 5 bases, with 14 bases of the junction left unmatched. CDR3 length equals 18 residues. Here the CDR3 DNA reads TGCGCCAGCAGCTCTCCACCGGGACAGGGTTCGCGGAATGAAAAACTGTTTTTT. Protein product: CASSSPPGQGSRNEKLFF.

V usage is TRBV30 and J usage is TRBJ1-4; 7 bases map to TRBD1. The length of the CDR3 is 13 residues. Germline V gene lookup returns CDR1 GTSNPN and CDR2 SVGIG (reference sequence). The V segment lost 7 bases and the J segment 4 bases; nucleotides outside the gene matches: 6. The CDR3 protein is CASPTGINEKLFF. For the CDR3, the DNA is TGTGCCTCCCCGACAGGGATTAATGAAAAACTGTTTTTT.

This rearrangement joins TRBV5-1 to TRBJ2-5; D perhaps matches TRBD1 (6 bases). With 0 bases removed from V and 3 bases from J, the gap between germline ends came to 6 bases. Germline assignment: CDR1 SGHRS and CDR2 YFSETQ. The length of the CDR3 is 13 residues. The CDR3 protein is CASSLDREETQYF. The CDR3 DNA reads TGCGCCAGCAGCTTGGACAGGGAAGAGACCCAGTACTTC.

This chain links TRBV24-1 with TRBJ2-1; 13 bases map to TRBD2. The CDR3 is 17 residues long. Looked up from germline, CDR1 is KGHDR and CDR2 is SFDVKD. With V trimmed by 4 bases and J by 6 bases, 8 bases remained unmatched. Here the CDR3 DNA reads TGTGCCACCAGTGACACCCGGACTAGCGGGAGTTCCAATGAGCAGTTCTTC. Protein: CATSDTRTSGSSNEQFF.

V usage is TRBV5-1 and J usage is TRBJ2-3; TRBD2 might be the D (6 bases). The germline CDR1 and CDR2 sequences are SGHRS and YFSETQ. The CDR3 is 14 residues long. V shed 5 bases and J shed 1 base, with 11 bases lying between them. For the CDR3, the DNA is TGCGCCAGCAGGGAGGGACCGGGCACAGATACGCAGTATTTT. Its protein product is CASREGPGTDTQYF.

The CDR3 spells CATSDFSGSYGYTF. Written as DNA, the CDR3 is TGTGCCACCAGTGATTTCTCAGGGTCCTATGGCTACACCTTC. V and J are TRBV24-1 and TRBJ1-2, with a possible D match to TRBD1 (5 bases). Germline V gene sequence: CDR1 KGHDR, CDR2 SFDVKD. The V gene lost 1 base and the J gene lost 4 bases, with 9 bases spanning the gap. There are 14 residues in the CDR3.

The rearrangement joins TRBV19 to TRBJ2-3; 7 positions agree with TRBD1. J lost 0 bases, V lost 5 bases, and 11 bases had no gene match. Per germline, CDR1 LNHDA and CDR2 SQIVND (reference sequence). The CDR3 is 17 residues long. CDR3 sequence: CASSPLGTVSSTDTQYF. CDR3 coding DNA: TGTGCCAGTAGTCCTTTGGGGACAGTATCTAGCACAGATACGCAGTATTTT.

The chain combines TRBV21-1 with TRBJ2-7; TRBD1 is the table's D call and was not checked against the DNA. TRBV21-1 is a pseudogene. The CDR3 loop spans 14 amino acids. The DNA of the CDR3 is TGTGCCAGCAGCCCGGACAGGGGGCTCTCCGAGCAGTACTTC. Its translation: CASSPDRGLSEQYF.

This clone was picked up one time. The chain is built from TRBV5-1 and TRBJ2-1; a weak D match, TRBD2 (7 bases). CDR3 length: 14 amino acids. V was clipped by 0 bases and J by 6 bases, with 10 bases between them. Germline lookup yields CDR1 SGHRS and CDR2 YFSETQ. The CDR3 DNA reads TGCGCCAGCAGCTTGGCGCGGGGGCCCAATGAGCAGTTCTTC. The encoded protein is CASSLARGPNEQFF.

V gene TRBV6-2 or TRBV6-3 combines with J gene TRBJ1-5; D is unresolved. The CDR3 is 13 residues long. Trimming shortened V by 1 base and J by 4 bases, and 5 bases separated the two germline ends. Germline lookup yields CDR1 MNHEY and CDR2 SVGEGT. The CDR3 reads CASSYYGNQPQHF. CDR3 nucleotide sequence: TGTGCCAGCAGTTACTACGGTAATCAGCCCCAGCATTTT.

CDR3 protein: CASSRGAARLAGGPKETQYF. DNA for the CDR3: TGTGCCAGCAGTCGCGGGGCCGCGAGACTAGCGGGAGGGCCAAAGGAGACCCAGTACTTC. This chain uses TRBV27 with TRBJ2-5; 14 bases match TRBD2. The germline gives CDR1 MNHEY, CDR2 SMNVEV (reference sequence). CDR3 length: 20 residues. V was pared by 5 bases and J by 5 bases, with 19 bases of the junction left unmatched.

J is TRBJ1-2 and V is TRBV7-9, with 9 bases matching TRBD1. The CDR3 is 14 residues long. Germline CDR1 reads SEHNR; CDR2 reads FQNEAQ (reference sequence). Trimming removed 5 bases from V and 5 bases from J; junction bases left unmatched: 6. In nucleotides, the CDR3 is TGTGCCAGCAGCCCCCCCGGGACAGGGTATGGCTACACCTTC. Its translation: CASSPPGTGYGYTF.

This chain links TRBV6-6 with TRBJ1-4, with 7 bases identical to TRBD1. Germline values: CDR1 MNHNY, CDR2 SVGAGI (reference sequence). This CDR3 region has 15 residues. J gave up 4 bases and V 6 bases, and 8 bases lay outside the gene matches. The CDR3 nucleotides read TGTGCCAGCAGGTACAGGGGCGAGTTTAATGAAAAACTGTTTTTT. Translated, it gives CASRYRGEFNEKLFF.